These 11 T cell receptor beta chains share one sample of origin, sequenced in a study of T cell repertoires in cytomegalovirus infection. In TCRdb, the reads were re-called with MiXCR into one record per CDR3 protein. The table includes just over 150,000 distinct CDR3 sequences, about a quarter detected once. The sample consisted of PBMCs. These receptors were obtained from a human donor in good health (CMV status not recorded). Some clones in this sample may be carry-over from other donors' samples.

V gene TRBV20-1 combines with J gene TRBJ2-7; TRBD1 agrees at 7 bases. J lost 3 bases, V lost 5 bases, and 10 bases had no gene match. The germline CDR1 and CDR2 sequences are DFQATT and SNEGSKA (reference sequence). This CDR3 spans 14 amino acids. CDR3 bases: TGCAGTGCTCAACCCGGGACAGTTAACTACGAGCAGTACTTC. It translates to CSAQPGTVNYEQYF.

This clonotype was found a few times. J is TRBJ2-1 and V is TRBV5-5; D possibly corresponds to TRBD1 (6 bases). V lost 0 bases to trimming and J lost 0 bases, with 10 bases between them. The germline CDR1 and CDR2 sequences are SGHKS and YYEKEE (reference sequence). The CDR3 runs to 16 residues. This CDR3 is CASSLVGQSSYNEQFF. DNA for the CDR3: TGTGCCAGCAGCTTGGTCGGACAGAGCTCCTACAATGAGCAGTTCTTC.

This chain connects TRBV6-1 to TRBJ2-7; 7 positions match TRBD1. Germline V gene sequence: CDR1 MNHNS, CDR2 SASEGT. V lost 6 bases, J lost 6 bases, and 14 bases stayed unmatched. The CDR3 is made up of 15 amino acids. CDR3 DNA: TGTGCCAGCAGGGCCGGGACAGCGTCGAAGGGCGAGCAGTACTTC. It codes for CASRAGTASKGEQYF.

This clonotype was seen ten or more times. The chain couples TRBV7-9 to TRBJ2-3; 8 positions match TRBD2. Germline V gene data show CDR1 as SEHNR and CDR2 as FQNEAQ (reference sequence). This CDR3 spans 16 amino acids. V lost 5 bases to trimming and J lost 2 bases; unmatched junction nucleotides: 9. CDR3 residues: CASSLTSGGDTDTQYF. The DNA of the CDR3 is TGTGCCAGCAGCCTTACTAGCGGAGGGGACACAGATACGCAGTATTTT.

About this clonotype: A read error may be the cause here, since a much bigger clone is one base away. The conserved final phenylalanine or tryptophan is absent from the CDR3, which likely points to a read error. The chain is built from TRBV7-2 and TRBJ2-3; possible D gene TRBD2, 5 bases. Germline V gene sequence: CDR1 SGHTA, CDR2 FQGNSA. Trimming left V 6 bases short and J 0 bases short, with 7 bases between. The CDR3 extends over 13 amino acids. The CDR3 sequence is CASRTTSTDTQYL. As DNA, the CDR3 is TGTGCCAGCAGGACTACTAGCACAGATACGCAGTATCTT.

This clonotype was observed a handful of times. V and J are TRBV19 and TRBJ1-1; D gene uncertain. Germline loops: CDR1 LNHDA, CDR2 SQIVND (reference sequence). The CDR3 consists of 15 residues. V was cut by 5 bases and J by 4 bases, with 17 bases left in between. CDR3 loop: CASSPQTGPTTEAFF. CDR3 sequence (DNA): TGTGCCAGTAGTCCTCAGACCGGACCGACCACTGAAGCTTTCTTT.

In this sample, this clonotype turned up a few times. The genes are TRBV10-2 and TRBJ1-4, with D perhaps matching TRBD1 (6 bases). The CDR3 has 13 amino acids. Trimming left V 8 bases short and J 10 bases short, with 17 bases between. Germline-derived CDR1 and CDR2 are WSHSY and SAAADI. The CDR3 loop reads CASGETGSVKLFF. As DNA, the CDR3 is TGCGCCAGCGGAGAGACAGGATCTGTAAAACTGTTTTTT.

This clonotype was counted a few times. The chain has TRBV28 and TRBJ2-7; TRBD2 matches at 13 bases. V trimming: 2 bases; J trimming: 3 bases; junction bases outside the gene matches: 1. In germline, CDR1 is MDHEN, CDR2 SYDVKM. This CDR3 spans 15 amino acids. The DNA for the CDR3 is TGTGCCAGCAGTTTAAGGACTAGCGGGAGCTACGAGCAGTACTTC. This encodes CASSLRTSGSYEQYF.

There are a few counts of this clonotype. V and J are TRBV20-1 and TRBJ2-3; D may be TRBD1 or TRBD2 (5 bases each). V lost 7 bases, J lost 6 bases, and 5 bases lay in between. The CDR3 runs to 9 residues. CDR1 DFQATT and CDR2 SNEGSKA come from the germline V gene (reference sequence). CDR3 in DNA: TGCAGTGGGGGGGATACGCAGTATTTT. Amino acids: CSGGDTQYF.

J is TRBJ1-5 and V is TRBV6-2 or TRBV6-3; the D gene is possibly TRBD1 (6 bases). Germline CDR1 is MNHEY and CDR2 is SVGEGT. V gave up 6 bases and J gave up 7 bases, with 16 bases separating them. The CDR3 is made up of 14 amino acids. CDR3 protein: CASRYTGIGQPQHF. As DNA, the CDR3 is TGTGCCAGCAGGTACACAGGGATTGGACAGCCCCAGCATTTT.

The rearrangement joins TRBV7-6 to TRBJ2-7; D is undetermined. Looked up from germline, CDR1 is SGHVS and CDR2 is FNYEAQ. The CDR3 contains 13 residues. V shed 2 bases and J shed 3 bases, with 8 bases lying between them. The CDR3 DNA follows: TGTGCCAGCAGCTTATCCCAATACTACGAGCAGTACTTC. It is translated as CASSLSQYYEQYF.